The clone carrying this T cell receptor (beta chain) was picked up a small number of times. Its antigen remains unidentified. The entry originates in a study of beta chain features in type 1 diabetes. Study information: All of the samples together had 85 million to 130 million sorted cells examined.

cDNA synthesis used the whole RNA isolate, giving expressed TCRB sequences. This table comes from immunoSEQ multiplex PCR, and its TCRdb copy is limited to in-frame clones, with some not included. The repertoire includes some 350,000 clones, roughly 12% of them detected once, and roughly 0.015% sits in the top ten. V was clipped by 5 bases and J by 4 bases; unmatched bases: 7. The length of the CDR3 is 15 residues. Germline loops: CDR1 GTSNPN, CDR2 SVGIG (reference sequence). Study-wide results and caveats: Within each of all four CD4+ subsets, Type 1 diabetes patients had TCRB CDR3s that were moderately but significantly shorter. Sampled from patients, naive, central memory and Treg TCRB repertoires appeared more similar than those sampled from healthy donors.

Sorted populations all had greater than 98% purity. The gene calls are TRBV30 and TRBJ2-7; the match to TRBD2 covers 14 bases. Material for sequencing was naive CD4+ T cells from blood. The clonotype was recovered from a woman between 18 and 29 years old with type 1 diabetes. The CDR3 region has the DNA TGTGCCTGGGCTACCGGGACTAGCGGGAGTTACGAGCAGTACTTC. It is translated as CAWATGTSGSYEQYF.